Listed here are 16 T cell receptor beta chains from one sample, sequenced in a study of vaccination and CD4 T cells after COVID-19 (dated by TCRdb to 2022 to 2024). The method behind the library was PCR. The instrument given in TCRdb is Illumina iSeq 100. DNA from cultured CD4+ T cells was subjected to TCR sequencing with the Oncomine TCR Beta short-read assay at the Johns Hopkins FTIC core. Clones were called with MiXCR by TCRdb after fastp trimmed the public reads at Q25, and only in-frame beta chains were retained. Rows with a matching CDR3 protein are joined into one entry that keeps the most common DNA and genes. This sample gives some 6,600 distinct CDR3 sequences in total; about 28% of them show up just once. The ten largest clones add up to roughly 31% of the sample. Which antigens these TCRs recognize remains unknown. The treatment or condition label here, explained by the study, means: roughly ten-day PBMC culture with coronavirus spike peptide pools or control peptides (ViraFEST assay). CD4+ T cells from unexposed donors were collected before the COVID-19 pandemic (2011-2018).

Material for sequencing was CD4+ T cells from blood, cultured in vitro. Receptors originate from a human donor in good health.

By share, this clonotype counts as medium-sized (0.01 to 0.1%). CDR3 sequence (DNA): TGCAGTGCTCGTCCCGTGGACAGTAGCAATCAGCCCCAGCATTTT. This encodes CSARPVDSSNQPQHF. This chain uses TRBV20-1 with TRBJ1-5; D perhaps matches TRBD1 (6 bases). The V gene's germline CDR1 is DFQATT and CDR2 SNEGSKA (reference sequence). The CDR3 contains 15 residues. V was shortened by 5 bases and J by 0 bases, with 14 bases between the two germline ends.

CDR3 sequence (DNA): TGTGCCAGCAGCTCCGGGTCAATGGGCGGCACAGATACGCAGTATTTT. It encodes CASSSGSMGGTDTQYF. The chain links TRBV7-2 to TRBJ2-3; D is unresolved. The CDR3 covers 16 residues. Germline CDR1 SGHTA, CDR2 FQGNSA. Trimming removed 4 bases from V and 1 base from J, with 15 bases in between.

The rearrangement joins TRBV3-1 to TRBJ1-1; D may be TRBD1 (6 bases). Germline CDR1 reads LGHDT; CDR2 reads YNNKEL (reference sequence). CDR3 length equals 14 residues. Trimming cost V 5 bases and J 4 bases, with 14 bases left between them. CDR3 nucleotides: TGTGCCAGCAGCGGAACAACAGGGAGCACTGAAGCTTTCTTT. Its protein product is CASSGTTGSTEAFF.

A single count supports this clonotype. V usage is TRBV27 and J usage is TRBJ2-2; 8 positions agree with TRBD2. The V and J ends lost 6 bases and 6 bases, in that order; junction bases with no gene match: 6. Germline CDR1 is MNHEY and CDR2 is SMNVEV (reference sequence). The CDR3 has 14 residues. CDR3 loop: CASSSGGGPGELFF. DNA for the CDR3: TGTGCCAGCAGCTCGGGGGGGGGTCCCGGGGAGCTGTTTTTT.

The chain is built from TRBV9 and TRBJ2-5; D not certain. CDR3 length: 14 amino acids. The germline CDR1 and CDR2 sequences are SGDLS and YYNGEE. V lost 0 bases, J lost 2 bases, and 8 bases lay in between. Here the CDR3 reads CASSVEAWQETQYF. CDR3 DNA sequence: TGTGCCAGCAGCGTAGAAGCGTGGCAAGAGACCCAGTACTTC.

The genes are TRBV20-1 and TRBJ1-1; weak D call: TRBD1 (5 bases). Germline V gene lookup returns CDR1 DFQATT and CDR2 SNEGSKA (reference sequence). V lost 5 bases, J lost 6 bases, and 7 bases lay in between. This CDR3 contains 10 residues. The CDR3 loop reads CSAWGAEAFF. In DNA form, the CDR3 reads TGCAGTGCTTGGGGGGCTGAAGCTTTCTTT.

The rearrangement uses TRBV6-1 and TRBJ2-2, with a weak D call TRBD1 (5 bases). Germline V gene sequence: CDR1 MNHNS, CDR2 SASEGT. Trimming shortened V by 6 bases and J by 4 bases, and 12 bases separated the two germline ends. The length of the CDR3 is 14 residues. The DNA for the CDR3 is TGTGCCAGCAGACCCTATCAGGGCACCGGGGAGCTGTTTTTT. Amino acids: CASRPYQGTGELFF.

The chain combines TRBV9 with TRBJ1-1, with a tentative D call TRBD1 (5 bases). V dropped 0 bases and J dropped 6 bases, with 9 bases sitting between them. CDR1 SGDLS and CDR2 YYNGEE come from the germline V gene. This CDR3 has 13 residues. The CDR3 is CASSVGRGAEAFF. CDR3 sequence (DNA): TGTGCCAGCAGCGTAGGAAGGGGAGCTGAAGCTTTCTTT. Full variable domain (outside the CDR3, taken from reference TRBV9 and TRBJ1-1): DSGVTQTPKHLITATGQRVTLRCSPRSGDLSVYWYQQSLDQGLQFLIQYYNGEERAKGNILERFSAQQFPDLHSELNLSSLELGDSALYFCASSVGRGAEAFFGQGTRLTVV.

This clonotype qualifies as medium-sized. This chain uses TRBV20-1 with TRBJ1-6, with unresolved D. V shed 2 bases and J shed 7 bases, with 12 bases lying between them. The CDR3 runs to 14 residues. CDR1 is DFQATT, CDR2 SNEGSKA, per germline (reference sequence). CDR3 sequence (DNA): TGCAGTGCTAGATTTCCGGACCTAAATTCACCCCTCCACTTT. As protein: CSARFPDLNSPLHF.

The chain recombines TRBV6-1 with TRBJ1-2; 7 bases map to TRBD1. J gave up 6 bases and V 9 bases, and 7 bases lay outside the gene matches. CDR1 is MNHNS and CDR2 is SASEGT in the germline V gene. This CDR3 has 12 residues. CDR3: CASKTGSNGYTF. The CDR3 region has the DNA TGTGCCAGTAAGACAGGGTCTAATGGCTACACCTTC.

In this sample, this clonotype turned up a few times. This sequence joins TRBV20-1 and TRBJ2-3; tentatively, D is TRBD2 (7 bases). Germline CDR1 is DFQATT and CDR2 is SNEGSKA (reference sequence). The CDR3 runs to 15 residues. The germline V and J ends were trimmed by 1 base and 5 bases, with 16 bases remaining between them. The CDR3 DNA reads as TGCAGTGCTAGAGGGTGGGGGGGCCAGGTAGATACGCAGTATTTT. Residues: CSARGWGGQVDTQYF.

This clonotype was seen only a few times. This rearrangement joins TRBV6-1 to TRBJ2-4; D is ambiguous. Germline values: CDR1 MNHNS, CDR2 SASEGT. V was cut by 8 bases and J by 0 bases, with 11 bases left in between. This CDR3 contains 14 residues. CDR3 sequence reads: CASHPDRAKNIQYF. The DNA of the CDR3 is TGTGCCAGCCACCCCGACCGAGCCAAAAACATTCAGTACTTC.

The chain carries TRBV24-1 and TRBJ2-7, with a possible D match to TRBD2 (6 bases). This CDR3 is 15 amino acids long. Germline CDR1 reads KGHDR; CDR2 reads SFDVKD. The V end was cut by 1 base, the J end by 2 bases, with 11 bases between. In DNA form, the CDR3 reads TGTGCCACCAGTGATTTAGGAGGGATTACCTACGAGCAGTACTTC. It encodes CATSDLGGITYEQYF.

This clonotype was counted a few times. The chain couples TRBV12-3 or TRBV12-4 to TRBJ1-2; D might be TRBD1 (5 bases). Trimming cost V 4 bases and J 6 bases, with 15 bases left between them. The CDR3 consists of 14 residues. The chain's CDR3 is CASSSRATWNGYTF. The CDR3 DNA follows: TGTGCCAGCAGTTCCAGGGCTACCTGGAATGGCTACACCTTC.

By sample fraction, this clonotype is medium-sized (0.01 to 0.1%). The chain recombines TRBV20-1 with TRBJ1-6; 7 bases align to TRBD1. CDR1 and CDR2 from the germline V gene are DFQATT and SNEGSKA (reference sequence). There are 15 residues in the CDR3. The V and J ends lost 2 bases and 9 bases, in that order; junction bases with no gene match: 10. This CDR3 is CSARQPDRVSSPLHF. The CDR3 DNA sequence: TGCAGTGCTAGACAACCAGACAGGGTCAGTTCACCCCTCCACTTT.

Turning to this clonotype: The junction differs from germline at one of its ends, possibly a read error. The CDR3 bases are TGCAGTGCTAGACCGACAGCCATCTACGAGCGGTACTTC. This codes for CSARPTAIYERYF. The chain uses TRBV20-1 and TRBJ2-7; TRBD1 is a possible D gene (5 bases). Per germline, CDR1 DFQATT and CDR2 SNEGSKA (reference sequence). The CDR3 has 13 amino acids.